The rows below give T cell receptor beta chains drawn from one sample of a study of PD-L1 blockade in urothelial cancer. Clones were sequenced by immunoSEQ multiplex PCR, and TCRdb holds only the in-frame ones, with some missing. The sample holds tens of thousands of clones, 87% seen once. Sequencing was performed on PBMCs, taken around atezolizumab (anti-PD-L1) treatment. Receptors were obtained from an older woman with urothelial cancer. Both conserved end residues are part of each CDR3. A D gene is named only where the DNA matches it firmly. Expanded clones are given a class, and other clones once, few, many or no size at all.

TRBJ2-2	14	-	TRBV28	-	TGTGCCAGCACCCCGGGCGCGGGCACCGGGGAGCTGTTTTTT	CASTPGAGTGELFF
TRBJ2-1	12	-	TRBV7-9	-	TGTGCCAGCAGCTTGACAGGCAATGAGCAGTTCTTC	CASSLTGNEQFF
TRBJ2-7	15	TRBD2	TRBV7-2	-	TGTGCCAGCAGCTTAGTTGGCGGGAGTAGCTACGAGCAGTACTTC	CASSLVGGSSYEQYF
TRBJ2-5	12	-	TRBV27	few	TGTGCCACCCGGACCTCGGGGGAGACCCAGTACTTC	CATRTSGETQYF
TRBJ1-3	12	-	TRBV7-2	-	TGTGCCAGCTTAATTCCGGGAAACACCATATATTTT	CASLIPGNTIYF
TRBJ2-3	16	TRBD2	TRBV28	once	TGTGCCAGCAGGGGGACTAGCGGGTTACACACAGATACGCAGTATTTT	CASRGTSGLHTDTQYF
TRBJ1-2	16	TRBD1	TRBV5-8	-	TGTGCCAGCAGCTTGGGGGCGACAGGGTCCTACTATGGCTACACCTTC	CASSLGATGSYYGYTF
TRBJ2-3	15	TRBD1	TRBV19	-	TGTGCCAGTAGTGAAACACAGGGGGCAACAGATACGCAGTATTTT	CASSETQGATDTQYF
TRBJ2-7	16	-	TRBV6-5	-	TGTGCCAGCAGTTACTCCCCAATCACAGGGTCCTACGAGCAGTACTTC	CASSYSPITGSYEQYF
TRBJ2-1	19	-	TRBV19	once	TGTGCCAGTAGTCTATACCGGGGGGCGCTGGGACGGACCTACAATGAGCAGTTCTTC	CASSLYRGALGRTYNEQFF
TRBJ1-2	15	-	TRBV4-3	-	TGCGCCAGCAGCCTAGCACCCGGAGTTGCATCTGGCTACACCTTC	CASSLAPGVASGYTF
TRBJ2-1	13	TRBD2	TRBV6-5	-	TGTGCCAGCGGGACTAGCCGATACAATGAGCAGTTCTTC	CASGTSRYNEQFF